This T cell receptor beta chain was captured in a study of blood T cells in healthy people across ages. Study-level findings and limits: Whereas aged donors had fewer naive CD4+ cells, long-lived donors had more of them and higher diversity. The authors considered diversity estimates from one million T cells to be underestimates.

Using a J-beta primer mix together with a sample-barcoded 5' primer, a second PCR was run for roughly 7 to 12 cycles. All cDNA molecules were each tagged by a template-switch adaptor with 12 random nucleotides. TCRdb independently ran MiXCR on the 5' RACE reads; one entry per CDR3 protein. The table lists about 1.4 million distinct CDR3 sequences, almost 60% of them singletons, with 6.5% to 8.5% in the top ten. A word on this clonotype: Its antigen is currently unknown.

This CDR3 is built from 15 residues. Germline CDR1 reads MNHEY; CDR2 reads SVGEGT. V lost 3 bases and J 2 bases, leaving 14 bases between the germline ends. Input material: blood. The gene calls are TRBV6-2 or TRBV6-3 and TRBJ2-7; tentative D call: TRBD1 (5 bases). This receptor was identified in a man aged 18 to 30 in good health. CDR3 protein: CASSYGQGRTYEQYF. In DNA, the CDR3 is TGTGCCAGCAGTTATGGGCAGGGAAGGACCTACGAGCAGTACTTC.